Sequencing of this TCR beta chain was carried out in a study of T cell repertoires in cytomegalovirus infection. Across the whole study: Evidence of both CMV infection and a matching HLA type came from public TCR beta signatures. Study-wide findings and caveats: Summed public TCR beta family frequency identified CMV carriers bearing the relevant HLA. Dominating the ex vivo response were TCR beta clonotypes that were CMV-specific and HLA-C-restricted.

Trimming pared 1 base from V and 12 bases from J, leaving 13 bases between. In germline, CDR1 is SGHNT, CDR2 YENEEA. The CDR3 has 13 residues. The table lists this clonotype with many counts. Its specificity is not known. TCRdb re-analysed the reads in MiXCR, keeping a single row per CDR3 protein. The sample yields 60,000 to 75,000 distinct CDR3 sequences, just under 4% seen once. The chain links TRBV11-3 to TRBJ2-1, with a tentative D call TRBD2 (6 bases). This TCR was sampled from a human donor in good health (CMV status not recorded). Some clones in this sample may be carry-over from other donors' samples. Input material: PBMCs. The CDR3 spells CASSLAGGAGQFF. Written as DNA, the CDR3 is TGTGCCAGCAGCTTAGCGGGCGGGGCGGGGCAGTTCTTC.